The 14 T cell receptor beta chains in this list originate from one sample, sequenced in a study of blood T cell dynamics during melanoma immunotherapy. The method was immunoSEQ multiplex PCR; TCRdb's version includes in-frame clones alone and lacks a portion of them. The sample holds 8,500 to 13,000 clones; around 86% are singletons and the top ten take about 6.9%. The time point was: week 3, after first cycle of checkpoint inhibitor. This material consisted of blood, taken from a patient treated with checkpoint blockade. The receptors originated from a human donor with melanoma.

J is TRBJ2-3 and V is TRBV4-1; 7 bases match TRBD1. Germline CDR1 MGHRA, CDR2 YSYEKL. J was trimmed by 0 bases and V by 0 bases; bases with no gene match: 6. This CDR3 comprises 17 residues. CDR3 nucleotides: TGCGCCAGCAGCCAAGATCAGGGGGTTGACAGCACAGATACGCAGTATTTT. Translating it yields CASSQDQGVDSTDTQYF.

The rearrangement uses TRBV30 and TRBJ1-2; 10 nucleotides align to TRBD1. Germline CDR1 GTSNPN, CDR2 SVGIG (reference sequence). J gave up 2 bases and V 5 bases, and 11 bases lay outside the gene matches. This CDR3 region has 16 residues. CDR3 bases: TGTGCCTGGGGACAGGGGGAACCAAAAGACAACTATGGCTACACCTTC. Amino acid sequence: CAWGQGEPKDNYGYTF.

This sequence joins TRBV5-1 and TRBJ1-1; D gene unclear. V gave up 4 bases and J gave up 4 bases, with 14 bases separating them. Germline assignment: CDR1 SGHRS and CDR2 YFSETQ. The CDR3 loop spans 14 amino acids. CDR3 sequence (DNA): TGCGCCAGCAGCCCTACATCGGACGGCACTGAAGCTTTCTTT. Amino acid sequence: CASSPTSDGTEAFF.

This chain links TRBV7-3 with TRBJ1-6, with TRBD1 as a possible D gene (6 bases). The germline V gene encodes CDR1 SGHTA and CDR2 FQGTGA. CDR3 length: 14 amino acids. With 6 bases removed from V and 11 bases from J, the gap between germline ends came to 17 bases. The CDR3 region is CASSLGGAGAPLHF. The CDR3 nucleotides read TGTGCCAGCAGTTTAGGGGGGGCTGGGGCACCCCTCCACTTT. The full variable domain, its missing parts supplied by reference TRBV7-3 and TRBJ1-6, is GAGVSQTPSNKVTEKGKYVELRCDPISGHTALYWYRQSLGQGPEFLIYFQGTGAADDSGLPNDRFFAVRPEGSVSTLKIQRTERGDSAVYLCASSLGGAGAPLHFGNGTRLTVT.

The chain combines TRBV13 with TRBJ1-6; TRBD1 aligns across 7 bases. This CDR3 is 15 amino acids long. Germline V lookup: CDR1 PRHDT, CDR2 FYEKMQ (reference sequence). V shed 0 bases, J shed 9 bases, and the junction held 5 bases outside the gene matches. CDR3 sequence reads: CASSLGAGGTSPLHF. DNA for the CDR3: TGTGCCAGCAGCTTAGGGGCAGGGGGAACTTCACCCCTCCACTTT.

The rearrangement links TRBV4-2 to TRBJ2-6; D possibly corresponds to TRBD1 (6 bases). Germline-derived CDR1 and CDR2 are LGHNA and YNFKEQ. This CDR3 has 17 amino acids. V shed 1 base and J shed 2 bases, with 12 bases lying between them. The CDR3 protein is CASSQVRGSPGANVLTF. CDR3 sequence (DNA): TGTGCCAGCAGCCAAGTAAGGGGGTCACCTGGGGCCAACGTCCTGACTTTC.

This sequence joins TRBV6-6 and TRBJ2-1; D possibly matches TRBD1 or TRBD2 (5 bases each). V lost 2 bases, J lost 10 bases, and 9 bases lay in between. Germline V gives CDR1 MNHNY, CDR2 SVGAGI (reference sequence). CDR3 length: 12 residues. This CDR3 is CASSYGGEEQFF. CDR3 sequence (DNA): TGTGCCAGCAGTTACGGGGGTGAGGAGCAGTTCTTC.

Here the CDR3 reads CASSGGTDLSPLHF. The CDR3 region has the DNA TGTGCCAGCAGCGGCGGGACAGATCTTTCACCCCTCCACTTT. V usage is TRBV7-9 and J usage is TRBJ1-6, with 7 bases that match TRBD1. V shed 5 bases, J shed 9 bases, and the junction held 7 bases outside the gene matches. The CDR3 length is 14 residues. Per the germline V gene, CDR1 is SEHNR and CDR2 is FQNEAQ (reference sequence).

The rearrangement joins TRBV19 to TRBJ1-2; perhaps TRBD1 as D (5 bases). The CDR3 sequence is 13 residues long. The germline V and J ends were trimmed by 3 bases and 5 bases, with 10 bases remaining between them. Per germline, CDR1 LNHDA and CDR2 SQIVND (reference sequence). This CDR3 is CASSMPGRYGYTF. DNA of the CDR3: TGTGCCAGTAGTATGCCAGGGCGGTATGGCTACACCTTC.

The CDR3 reads CAWSRGPVENIQYF. The CDR3 nucleotides read TGTGCCTGGAGCAGGGGGCCAGTGGAAAACATTCAGTACTTC. This rearrangement joins TRBV30 to TRBJ2-4; 8 nucleotides align to TRBD1. From germline, CDR1 is GTSNPN and CDR2 SVGIG (reference sequence). CDR3 length: 14 residues. The V segment lost 3 bases and the J segment 5 bases; nucleotides outside the gene matches: 6.

J is TRBJ2-1 and V is TRBV9; D uncertain. The CDR3 is 13 amino acids. Germline lookup yields CDR1 SGDLS and CDR2 YYNGEE. Trimming left V 4 bases short and J 8 bases short, with 13 bases between. The CDR3 bases are TGTGCCAGCAGCAAGGACCCCAGCCATGAGCAGTTCTTC. This gives the protein CASSKDPSHEQFF.

The chain is built from TRBV19 and TRBJ1-5, with D possibly TRBD1 on 5 matching bases. Per the germline V gene, CDR1 is LNHDA and CDR2 is SQIVND (reference sequence). Deletions cut 0 bases from V and 6 bases from J, with 12 bases between. There are 15 residues in the CDR3. The CDR3 coding sequence is TGTGCCAGTAGTATAGATCCCGCAGGGACTCAGCCCCAGCATTTT. Translation: CASSIDPAGTQPQHF.

The CDR3 region has the DNA TGCAGTGCAAGGGACAGCGCCGAGCAGTACGTC. It yields the protein CSARDSAEQYV. The chain joins TRBV20-1 to TRBJ2-7; 7 bases map to TRBD1. Trimming took 6 bases from V and 6 from J; bases not matched to a gene: 5. The CDR3 length is 11 residues. Germline V lookup: CDR1 DFQATT, CDR2 SNEGSKA (reference sequence).

The genes are TRBV27 and TRBJ1-1, with D possibly being TRBD1 (5 bases). V lost 6 bases and J 4 bases, leaving 15 bases between the germline ends. The CDR3 spans 14 residues. Germline CDR1 is MNHEY and CDR2 is SMNVEV (reference sequence). CDR3 loop: CASRGLGGGTEAFF. The CDR3 DNA reads as TGTGCCAGCAGGGGGCTTGGGGGTGGCACTGAAGCTTTCTTT.